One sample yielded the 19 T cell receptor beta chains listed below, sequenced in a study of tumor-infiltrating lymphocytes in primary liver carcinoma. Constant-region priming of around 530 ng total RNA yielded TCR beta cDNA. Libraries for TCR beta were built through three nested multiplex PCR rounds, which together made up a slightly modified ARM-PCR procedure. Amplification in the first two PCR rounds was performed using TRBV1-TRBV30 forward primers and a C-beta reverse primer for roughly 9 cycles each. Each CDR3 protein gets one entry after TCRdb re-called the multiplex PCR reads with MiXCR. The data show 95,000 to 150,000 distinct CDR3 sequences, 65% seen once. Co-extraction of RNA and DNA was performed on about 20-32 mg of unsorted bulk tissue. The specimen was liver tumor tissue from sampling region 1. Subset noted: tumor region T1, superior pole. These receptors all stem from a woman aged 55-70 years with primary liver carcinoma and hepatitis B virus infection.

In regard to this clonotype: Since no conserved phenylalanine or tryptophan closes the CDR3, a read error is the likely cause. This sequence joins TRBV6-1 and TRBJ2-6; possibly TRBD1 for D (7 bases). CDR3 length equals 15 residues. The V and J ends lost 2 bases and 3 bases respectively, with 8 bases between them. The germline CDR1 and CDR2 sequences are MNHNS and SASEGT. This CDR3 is CASSEQGGGANVLTI. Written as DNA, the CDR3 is TGTGCCAGCAGTGAACAGGGGGGTGGGGCCAACGTCCTGACTATC.

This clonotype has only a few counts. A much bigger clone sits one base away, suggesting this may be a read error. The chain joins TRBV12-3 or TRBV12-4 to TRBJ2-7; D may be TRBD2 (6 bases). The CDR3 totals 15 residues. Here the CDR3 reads CTSSLGGGSADEQYF. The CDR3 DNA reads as TGTACCAGCAGTTTAGGAGGAGGGAGTGCCGACGAGCAGTACTTC.

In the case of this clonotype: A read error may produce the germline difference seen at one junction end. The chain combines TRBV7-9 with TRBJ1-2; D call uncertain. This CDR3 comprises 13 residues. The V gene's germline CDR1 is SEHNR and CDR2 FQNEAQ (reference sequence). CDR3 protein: CTSSFGSRYGYTF. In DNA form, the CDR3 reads TGTACCAGCAGCTTCGGCTCCCGGTATGGCTACACCTTC.

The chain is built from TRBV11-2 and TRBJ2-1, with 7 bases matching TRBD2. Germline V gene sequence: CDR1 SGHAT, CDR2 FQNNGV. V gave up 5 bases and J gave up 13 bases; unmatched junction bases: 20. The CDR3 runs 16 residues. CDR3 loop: CASSLYGGRTQDTQFF. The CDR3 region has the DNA TGTGCCAGCAGCCTCTATGGCGGGAGAACACAAGATACCCAGTTCTTC. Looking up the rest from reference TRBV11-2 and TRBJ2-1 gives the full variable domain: EAGVAQSPRYKIIEKRQSVAFWCNPISGHATLYWYQQILGQGPKLLIQFQNNGVVDDSQLPKDRFSAERLKGVDSTLKIQPAKLEDSAVYLCASSLYGGRTQDTQFFGPGTRLTVL.

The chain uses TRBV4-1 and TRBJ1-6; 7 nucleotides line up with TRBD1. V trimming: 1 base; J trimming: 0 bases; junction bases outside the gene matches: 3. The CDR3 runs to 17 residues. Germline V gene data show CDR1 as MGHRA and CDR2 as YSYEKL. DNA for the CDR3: TGCGCCAGCAGCCAAGGACAGGGAGGCTCCTATAATTCACCCCTCCACTTT. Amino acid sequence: CASSQGQGGSYNSPLHF.

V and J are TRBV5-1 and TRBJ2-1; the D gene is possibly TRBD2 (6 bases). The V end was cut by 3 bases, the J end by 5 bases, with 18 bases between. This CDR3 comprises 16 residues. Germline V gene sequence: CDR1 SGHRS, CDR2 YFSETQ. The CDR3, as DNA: TGCGCCAGCAGCTCCTTAGCGGAAGGGCAGGACAATGAGCAGTTCTTC. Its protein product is CASSSLAEGQDNEQFF.

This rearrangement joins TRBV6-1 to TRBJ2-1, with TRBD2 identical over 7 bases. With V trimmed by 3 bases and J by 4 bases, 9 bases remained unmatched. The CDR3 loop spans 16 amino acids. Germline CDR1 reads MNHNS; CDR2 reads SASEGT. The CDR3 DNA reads TGTGCCAGCAGTGACCCAAGCGGGAAAAGTTACAATGAGCAGTTCTTC. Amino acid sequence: CASSDPSGKSYNEQFF.

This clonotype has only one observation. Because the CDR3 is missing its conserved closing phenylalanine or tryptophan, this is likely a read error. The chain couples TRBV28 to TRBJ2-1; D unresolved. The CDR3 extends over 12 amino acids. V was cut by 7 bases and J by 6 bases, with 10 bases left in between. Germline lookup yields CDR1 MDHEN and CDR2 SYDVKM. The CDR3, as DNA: TGTGCCAGCAAGTCGACAAGCAATGAGCAGTTCTCC. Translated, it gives CASKSTSNEQFS.

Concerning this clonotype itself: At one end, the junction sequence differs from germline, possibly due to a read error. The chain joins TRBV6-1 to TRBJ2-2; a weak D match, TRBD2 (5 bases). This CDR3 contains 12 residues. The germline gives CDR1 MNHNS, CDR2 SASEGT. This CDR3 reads CACSRLTGELLF. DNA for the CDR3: TGTGCCTGCTCTAGGCTCACCGGGGAACTGCTTTTT.

Here the CDR3 reads CASSPLVGGTDTQYF. For the CDR3, the DNA is TGTGCCAGCAGCCCCTTGGTGGGAGGAACAGATACGCAGTATTTT. The V call is TRBV11-3, the J call TRBJ2-3, with D possibly TRBD2 on 6 matching bases. The CDR3 contains 15 residues. V lost 5 bases, J lost 3 bases, and 15 bases lay in between. The V gene's germline CDR1 is SGHNT and CDR2 YENEEA.

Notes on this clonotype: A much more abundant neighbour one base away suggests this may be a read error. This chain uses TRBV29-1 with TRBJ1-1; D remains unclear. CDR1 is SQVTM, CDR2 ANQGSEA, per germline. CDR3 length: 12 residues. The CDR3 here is CSVTMRRSEASF. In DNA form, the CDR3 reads TGCAGCGTGACGATGAGGAGGTCTGAAGCTTCCTTT.

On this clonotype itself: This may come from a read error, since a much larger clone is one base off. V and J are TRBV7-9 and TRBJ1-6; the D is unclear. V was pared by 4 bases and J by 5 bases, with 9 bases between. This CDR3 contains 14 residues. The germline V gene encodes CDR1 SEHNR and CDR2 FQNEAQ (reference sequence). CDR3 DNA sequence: TGTGCCAGCAGCTCGACATGGGATAATTCACCCCTCCACTTT. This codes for CASSSTWDNSPLHF.

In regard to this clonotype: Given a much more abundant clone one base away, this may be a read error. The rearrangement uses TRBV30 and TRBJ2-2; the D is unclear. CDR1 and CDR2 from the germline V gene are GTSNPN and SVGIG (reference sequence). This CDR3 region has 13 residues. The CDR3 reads CALSVDGIGELFF. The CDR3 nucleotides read TGTGCCTTGAGTGTAGATGGAATCGGGGAGCTGTTTTTT.

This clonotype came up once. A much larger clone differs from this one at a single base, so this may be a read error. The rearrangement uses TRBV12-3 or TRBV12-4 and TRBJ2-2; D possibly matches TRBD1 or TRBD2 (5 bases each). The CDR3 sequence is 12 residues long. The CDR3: CASRGDVRDLFF. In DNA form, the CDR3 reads TGTGCCAGCAGGGGGGATGTACGGGATCTGTTTTTT.

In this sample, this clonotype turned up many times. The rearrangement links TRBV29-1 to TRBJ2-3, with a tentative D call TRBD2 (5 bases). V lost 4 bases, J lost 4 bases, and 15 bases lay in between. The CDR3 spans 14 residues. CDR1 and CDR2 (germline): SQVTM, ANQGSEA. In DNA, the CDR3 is TGCAGCGTTGGTAACCAAGGGAGCGCAGATACGCAGTATTTT. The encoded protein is CSVGNQGSADTQYF.

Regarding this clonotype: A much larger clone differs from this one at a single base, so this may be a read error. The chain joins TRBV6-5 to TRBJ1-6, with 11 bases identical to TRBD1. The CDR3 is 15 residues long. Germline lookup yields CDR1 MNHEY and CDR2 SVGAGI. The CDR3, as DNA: TGTGTCAGCAGACTGGACAGGGGGCATAATTCACCCCTCCACTTT. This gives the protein CVSRLDRGHNSPLHF.

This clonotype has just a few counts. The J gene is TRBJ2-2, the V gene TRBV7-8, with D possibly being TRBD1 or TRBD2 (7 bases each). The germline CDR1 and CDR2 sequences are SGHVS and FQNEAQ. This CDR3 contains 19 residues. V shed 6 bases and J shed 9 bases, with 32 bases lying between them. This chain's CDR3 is CASSPSRDYLLQGTWELFF. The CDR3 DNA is TGTGCCAGCAGTCCGTCCCGGGACTACCTTCTACAGGGGACCTGGGAGCTGTTTTTT.

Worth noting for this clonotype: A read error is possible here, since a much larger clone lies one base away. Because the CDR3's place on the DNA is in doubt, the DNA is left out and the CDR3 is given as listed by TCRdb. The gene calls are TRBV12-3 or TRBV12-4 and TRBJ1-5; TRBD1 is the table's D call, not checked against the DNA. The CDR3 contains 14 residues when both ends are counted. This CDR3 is CASSFGPGNQRQHF.

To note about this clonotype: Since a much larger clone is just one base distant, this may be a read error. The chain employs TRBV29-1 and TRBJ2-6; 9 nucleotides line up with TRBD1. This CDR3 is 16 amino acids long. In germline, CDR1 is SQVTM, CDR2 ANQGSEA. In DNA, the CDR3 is TGCAGCGTTGTAGGGACAGGGTATTCAGGGGCCAACGTCATGACTTTC. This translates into CSVVGTGYSGANVMTF.